This entry is about one T cell receptor beta chain. Germline V gene data show CDR1 as MNHEY and CDR2 as SMNVEV (reference sequence). This CDR3 has 13 amino acids. The V end was cut by 2 bases, the J end by 4 bases, with 6 bases between. Sequencing used immunoSEQ multiplex PCR; TCRdb keeps in-frame clones, though not all of them. The sample yields tens of thousands of clones, approximately 33% seen once. The sample originates from a study of graft-versus-host responses after intestinal transplantation. Study-wide findings and caveats: Detected in recipient marrow were GvH clones, some of which were first observed in ileum or blood.

Plates contained some 200,000 CFSE-labeled responder cells and some 200,000 irradiated, violet-dye-labeled stimulator cells. A sort after the reaction isolated proliferating CFSE-low CD3+CD4+ and CD3+CD8+ responders. This TCR derives from a human patient who received an intestinal transplant. This specimen consisted of alloreactive CD8+ T cells from a mixed lymphocyte reaction culture, obtained before intestinal transplant. The subset was: CFSE-low proliferating T cells sorted from roughly six-day pre-transplant mixed lymphocyte reaction (GvH or HvG direction). The chain combines TRBV27 with TRBJ2-1; D not resolved. The CDR3 protein is CASSLAEYNEQFF. As DNA, the CDR3 is TGTGCCAGCAGTTTAGCGGAATACAATGAGCAGTTCTTC.